These 10 T cell receptor beta chains were sequenced from one sample in a study of CD8 T cells in ankylosing spondylitis. Findings and caveats of the study: Characteristic of ankylosing spondylitis blood, it appeared, was a TCR beta motif comprising several highly homologous variants.

Which antigens these TCRs recognize remains unknown. TCRdb re-called the 5' RACE reads with MiXCR, one entry per CDR3 protein. The table includes 500,000 to 550,000 distinct CDR3 sequences, roughly an eighth detected once. The material sequenced was blood, either unsorted or a sorted T cell fraction (not recorded which). These receptors all stem from a male donor with ankylosing spondylitis.

V is TRBV20-1 and J is TRBJ2-1; TRBD2 agrees at 9 bases. CDR1 and CDR2 from the germline V gene are DFQATT and SNEGSKA (reference sequence). The CDR3 runs 17 residues. J was trimmed by 7 bases and V by 2 bases; bases with no gene match: 15. The CDR3 DNA is TGCAGTGCTAGACCTAGGGAGGGACTAGCAAGTAGTAATGAGCAGTTCTTC. Translating it yields CSARPREGLASSNEQFF.

This clonotype was picked up many times. This chain links TRBV4-1 with TRBJ1-2; D ambiguous. Germline CDR1 is MGHRA and CDR2 is YSYEKL. This CDR3 has 16 residues. The ends were cut back, 2 bases at V and 4 bases at J, with 17 bases in the middle. The CDR3 nucleotides read TGCGCCAGCAGCCAAATCTTCACAGCTCTACCCTATGGCTACACCTTC. This encodes CASSQIFTALPYGYTF.

The chain carries TRBV3-1 and TRBJ1-3; D uncertain. CDR1 and CDR2 from the germline V gene are LGHDT and YNNKEL (reference sequence). Trimming took off 4 bases at V and 0 bases at J, with 7 bases between the two ends. The CDR3 sequence is 14 residues long. The CDR3 bases are TGTGCCAGCAGCCTGTCTATCTCTGGAAACACCATATATTTT. Protein sequence: CASSLSISGNTIYF. The full variable domain, completed using reference TRBV3-1 and TRBJ1-3, is DTAVSQTPKYLVTQMGNDKSIKCEQNLGHDTMYWYKQDSKKFLKIMFSYNNKELIINETVPNRFSPKSPDKAHLNLHINSLELGDSAVYFCASSLSISGNTIYFGEGSWLTVV.

The sample holds many counts of this clonotype. The chain links TRBV20-1 to TRBJ1-1, with a tentative D call TRBD1 (6 bases). CDR3 length: 15 residues. Trimming took off 2 bases at V and 0 bases at J, with 13 bases between the two ends. Germline V gene sequence: CDR1 DFQATT, CDR2 SNEGSKA (reference sequence). The CDR3 is CSARRRGNLNTEAFF. The CDR3 region has the DNA TGCAGTGCTAGAAGGAGGGGGAACCTGAACACTGAAGCTTTCTTT.

The rearrangement joins TRBV5-1 to TRBJ1-6; D uncertain. Germline V gives CDR1 SGHRS, CDR2 YFSETQ. The CDR3 length is 15 residues. V lost 0 bases and J lost 10, with 14 bases in between. The CDR3 sequence: CASSLATSPGSPLHF. The CDR3 bases are TGCGCCAGCAGCTTGGCGACATCCCCCGGGTCACCCCTCCACTTT.

This clonotype showed up just a few times. The chain employs TRBV7-2 and TRBJ2-7; D uncertain. The CDR3 length is 13 residues. The V end lost 1 base, the J end lost 6 bases, and 10 bases lay between the germline ends. Germline CDR1 SGHTA, CDR2 FQGNSA. CDR3: CASSLEASREQYV. DNA for the CDR3: TGTGCCAGCAGCTTAGAAGCTAGTCGCGAGCAGTACGTC.

In this sample, this clonotype turned up a few times. V is TRBV12-3 or TRBV12-4 and J is TRBJ1-4, with 7 bases fitting TRBD1. The CDR3 loop spans 12 amino acids. The CDR3: CASGTAYGKLFF. In nucleotides, the CDR3 is TGTGCTTCCGGGACAGCCTATGGAAAACTGTTTTTT.

In its sample, this clonotype was seen a few times. The chain uses TRBV6-1 and TRBJ2-5; D is undetermined. V was clipped by 2 bases and J by 2 bases, with 9 bases between them. CDR1 and CDR2 from the germline V gene are MNHNS and SASEGT. CDR3 length: 14 residues. CDR3 in amino acids: CASSERAVQETQYF. The CDR3 DNA follows: TGTGCCAGCAGTGAAAGGGCAGTACAAGAGACCCAGTACTTC.

V gene TRBV12-3 or TRBV12-4 combines with J gene TRBJ2-2; D is uncertain. The V end lost 3 bases, the J end lost 9 bases, and 8 bases lay between the germline ends. The CDR3 spans 12 residues. The CDR3 spells CASSLDRRELFF. The CDR3 bases are TGTGCCAGCAGTTTGGACCGTCGGGAGCTGTTTTTT.

This clonotype turned up a few times. This chain uses TRBV3-1 with TRBJ1-1; D is possibly TRBD1 (6 bases). V lost 2 bases and J lost 4, with 8 bases in between. Germline-derived CDR1 and CDR2 are LGHDT and YNNKEL (reference sequence). The CDR3 totals 13 residues. The CDR3 region is CASSQWGATEAFF. The CDR3 DNA sequence: TGTGCCAGCAGCCAATGGGGGGCCACTGAAGCTTTCTTT.